These 25 T cell receptor beta chains came from one sample sequenced in a study of Graves' ophthalmopathy and Graves' hyperthyroidism. The TCR beta CDR3 regions underwent amplification from RNA transcripts. HTBI-primed RT-PCR formed the first round, and a multiplex PCR formed the second. Each CDR3 protein is one row after TCRdb ran MiXCR on the multiplex PCR reads. Here the sample spans about 48,000 distinct CDR3 sequences, around 50% being singletons. The material sequenced was peripheral blood. These receptors were taken from an adult man with Graves' ophthalmopathy.

This clonotype was counted at least ten times. The chain uses TRBV7-2 and TRBJ1-5; perhaps TRBD1 as D (6 bases). The CDR3 covers 15 residues. In germline, CDR1 is SGHTA, CDR2 FQGNSA. V was pared by 1 base and J by 6 bases, with 13 bases between. The CDR3 loop reads CASSLGLGGSQPQHF. The CDR3 DNA is TGTGCCAGCAGCTTAGGGTTAGGGGGTAGTCAGCCCCAGCATTTT.

This clonotype was seen ten or more times. CDR3 coding DNA: TGTGCCAGCAGTACAGGGAATGAAGCTTTCTTT. The encoded protein is CASSTGNEAFF. The rearrangement joins TRBV6-5 to TRBJ1-1, with D perhaps matching TRBD1 (6 bases). Germline CDR1 reads MNHEY; CDR2 reads SVGAGI. The CDR3 is 11 residues long. V was cut by 5 bases and J by 7 bases, with 8 bases left in between.

This clonotype occurred many times. The chain combines TRBV20-1 with TRBJ1-2; 8 bases are shared with TRBD1. The CDR3 sequence is 15 residues long. V lost 6 bases, J lost 3 bases, and 12 bases stayed unmatched. Germline CDR1 and CDR2: DFQATT and SNEGSKA (reference sequence). CDR3 nucleotides: TGCAGTGCCGCCCAGGGAGCAGGGGGCGACTATGGCTACACCTTC. It translates to CSAAQGAGGDYGYTF.

Worth noting for this clonotype: This may stem from a read error, because a much larger clone lies one nucleotide away. The chain employs TRBV28 and TRBJ1-6, with D possibly being TRBD1 (6 bases). Germline V gene sequence: CDR1 MDHEN, CDR2 SYDVKM. V was trimmed by 2 bases and J by 4 bases, leaving 21 bases between them. This CDR3 comprises 19 residues. In DNA form, the CDR3 reads TGTGCCAGCAGTTTAAGGGGGACTCGGGGCGACGGATATAATTCACCCCTCCACTTT. As protein: CASSLRGTRGDGYNSPLHF.

This clonotype was counted a single time. The V and J genes are TRBV5-1 and TRBJ2-2; a possible D gene is TRBD2 (6 bases). Germline V gives CDR1 SGHRS, CDR2 YFSETQ. This CDR3 has 13 amino acids. V was shortened by 0 bases and J by 8 bases, with 8 bases between the two germline ends. CDR3 nucleotide sequence: TGCGCCAGCAGCTTGGTGGCGGGGGGGGAGCTGTTTTTT. Its translation: CASSLVAGGELFF.

By frequency in the sample, this clonotype is medium-sized (0.01 to 0.1%). This sequence joins TRBV24-1 and TRBJ2-3; a weak D match, TRBD2 (5 bases). The CDR3 extends over 13 amino acids. Germline V gene sequence: CDR1 KGHDR, CDR2 SFDVKD. V lost 10 bases and J lost 0, with 10 bases in between. The CDR3 DNA is TGTGCCACTCAAGCGGCTAGCACAGATACGCAGTATTTT. Translation gives CATQAASTDTQYF.

Ten or more counts support this clonotype. V is TRBV5-1 and J is TRBJ1-1; tentatively, D is TRBD1 (6 bases). CDR3 length: 16 residues. V was pared by 7 bases and J by 0 bases, with 19 bases between. From germline, CDR1 is SGHRS and CDR2 YFSETQ. The CDR3 sequence: CASGAGARSLNTEAFF. The CDR3 DNA is TGCGCCAGCGGAGCGGGGGCGCGAAGCCTGAACACTGAAGCTTTCTTT.

The chain joins TRBV18 to TRBJ2-5, with a possible D match to TRBD1 (5 bases). Germline V lookup: CDR1 KGHSH, CDR2 LQKENI. V dropped 1 base and J dropped 2 bases, with 11 bases sitting between them. There are 15 residues in the CDR3. This chain's CDR3 is CASSPRRAEQETQYF. CDR3 DNA: TGTGCCAGCTCACCACGCAGGGCGGAACAAGAGACCCAGTACTTC. The full variable domain, completed using reference TRBV18 and TRBJ2-5, is NAGVMQNPRHLVRRRGQEARLRCSPMKGHSHVYWYRQLPEEGLKFMVYLQKENIIDESGMPKERFSAEFPKEGPSILRIQQVVRGDSAAYFCASSPRRAEQETQYFGPGTRLLVL.

In this sample, this clonotype turned up many times. V is TRBV6-6 and J is TRBJ2-2; 7 positions agree with TRBD2. The CDR3 is 16 residues long. Germline V gives CDR1 MNHNY, CDR2 SVGAGI (reference sequence). Unmatched junction bases numbered 4, after V lost 0 bases and J lost 3 bases. The CDR3 sequence is CASSYSPSGDTGELFF. In DNA, the CDR3 is TGTGCCAGCAGTTACTCGCCTAGCGGAGACACCGGGGAGCTGTTTTTT.

Many counts were recorded for this clonotype. This sequence joins TRBV20-1 and TRBJ2-6; D is undetermined. The CDR3 covers 14 residues. The ends were cut back, 6 bases at V and 0 bases at J, with 9 bases in the middle. Germline V gives CDR1 DFQATT, CDR2 SNEGSKA (reference sequence). The CDR3 here is CSADHGSGANVLTF. The CDR3 nucleotides read TGCAGTGCCGACCACGGCTCTGGGGCCAACGTCCTGACTTTC.

This chain joins TRBV5-5 and TRBJ2-5; D ambiguous. Deletions cut 0 bases from V and 5 bases from J, with 11 bases between. Germline CDR1 reads SGHKS; CDR2 reads YYEKEE (reference sequence). This CDR3 comprises 14 residues. The CDR3 DNA reads as TGTGCCAGCAGCTTGGAGGTTAGGGTCGAGACCCAGTACTTC. Translated, it gives CASSLEVRVETQYF.

This chain connects TRBV7-2 to TRBJ1-2, with D possibly being TRBD1 (6 bases). CDR1 SGHTA and CDR2 FQGNSA come from the germline V gene. CDR3 size: 13 residues. The V end lost 4 bases, the J end lost 6 bases, and 12 bases lay between the germline ends. The CDR3 DNA is TGTGCCAGCAGCTACCCAGGGGTTCATGGCTACACCTTC. Its protein product is CASSYPGVHGYTF.

In this sample, this clonotype turned up once. The V and J genes are TRBV7-2 and TRBJ1-5; 8 bases fit TRBD1. The CDR3 consists of 18 residues. CDR1 is SGHTA and CDR2 is FQGNSA in the germline V gene. J gave up 6 bases and V 0 bases, and 13 bases lay outside the gene matches. CDR3 bases: TGTGCCAGCAGCTTAGCTGGGAGAAGACAGGGGAGAGTTCAGCCCCAGCATTTT. This codes for CASSLAGRRQGRVQPQHF.

The V and J genes are TRBV9 and TRBJ2-2; 8 bases fit TRBD1. This CDR3 region has 17 residues. V shed 4 bases and J 1 base; nucleotides not matched to a gene: 9. Germline lookup yields CDR1 SGDLS and CDR2 YYNGEE. Written as DNA, the CDR3 is TGTGCCAGCAGCCGCCATACGACAGGGGAGAACACCGGGGAGCTGTTTTTT. This sequence encodes CASSRHTTGENTGELFF. The variable domain in full, completed from reference TRBV9 and TRBJ2-2, reads DSGVTQTPKHLITATGQRVTLRCSPRSGDLSVYWYQQSLDQGLQFLIQYYNGEERAKGNILERFSAQQFPDLHSELNLSSLELGDSALYFCASSRHTTGENTGELFFGEGSRLTVL.

Comment on this clonotype: No conserved phenylalanine or tryptophan is present at the end of the CDR3, so a read error is the likely explanation. The chain uses TRBV2 and TRBJ1-1; D unclear. Trimming cost V 7 bases and J 9 bases, with 15 bases left between them. Germline V gene data show CDR1 as SNHLY and CDR2 as FYNNEI. The CDR3 loop spans 12 amino acids. The CDR3 DNA sequence: TGTGCCAGCAATCGTGACCCCAGCCAAGCTTTCTCT. Encoded protein: CASNRDPSQAFS.

CDR3 coding DNA: TGCAGTGCCCGGAAGAAGAATGAAAAACTGTTTTTT. Its protein is CSARKKNEKLFF. The rearrangement uses TRBV20-1 and TRBJ1-4, with D unresolved. This CDR3 spans 12 amino acids. The ends were cut back, 6 bases at V and 5 bases at J, with 10 bases in the middle. Germline CDR1 and CDR2: DFQATT and SNEGSKA (reference sequence).

This clonotype was observed once. The chain recombines TRBV11-2 with TRBJ2-3; 11 bases align to TRBD2. Germline CDR1 and CDR2: SGHAT and FQNNGV. V trimming: 7 bases; J trimming: 2 bases; junction bases outside the gene matches: 8. CDR3 size: 16 residues. CDR3 coding DNA: TGTGCCAGCACGGTAGCGGGAGGGATAACCACAGATACGCAGTATTTT. This gives the protein CASTVAGGITTDTQYF.

The chain joins TRBV4-3 to TRBJ2-3; D gene uncertain. Trimming took 2 bases from V and 0 from J, leaving 6 bases between them. The CDR3 consists of 14 residues. The germline V gene encodes CDR1 LGHNA and CDR2 YSLEER. CDR3 nucleotide sequence: TGCGCCAGCAGCCAACTCTTTAGCACAGATACGCAGTATTTT. Encoded protein: CASSQLFSTDTQYF.

The genes are TRBV19 and TRBJ1-2; 10 nucleotides align to TRBD1. The germline gives CDR1 LNHDA, CDR2 SQIVND (reference sequence). CDR3 size: 15 residues. Germline trimming cut 2 bases from V and 10 bases from J; bases unmatched to any gene: 10. CDR3 coding DNA: TGTGCCAGTAGTATAAAGGGGAGGGGACAGGGGCTCTACACCTTC. Its translation is CASSIKGRGQGLYTF. The whole variable domain, filled in from reference TRBV19 and TRBJ1-2, reads DGGITQSPKYLFRKEGQNVTLSCEQNLNHDAMYWYRQDPGQGLRLIYYSQIVNDFQKGDIAEGYSVSREKKESFPLTVTSAQKNPTAFYLCASSIKGRGQGLYTFGSGTRLTVV.

This rearrangement joins TRBV4-3 to TRBJ1-4; D might be TRBD1 (6 bases). This CDR3 is 15 amino acids long. Germline V gene lookup returns CDR1 LGHNA and CDR2 YSLEER. Trimming removed 1 base at V and 6 bases at J, with 12 bases between. The chain's CDR3 is CASSQGQDLDEKLFF. The CDR3, as DNA: TGCGCCAGCAGCCAAGGACAGGACCTTGATGAAAAACTGTTTTTT.

This clonotype was picked up many times. The chain combines TRBV7-9 with TRBJ2-7, with 7 bases matching TRBD2. CDR1 and CDR2 (germline): SEHNR, FQNEAQ (reference sequence). CDR3 length: 14 amino acids. The junction had 10 bases not matched to a gene; V was cut back by 5 bases and J by 6 bases. This chain's CDR3 is CASSQPGGDFEQYF. The CDR3 nucleotides are TGTGCCAGCAGCCAGCCTGGGGGGGACTTCGAGCAGTACTTC.

This clonotype was seen a single time. The DNA of the CDR3 is TGTGCCAGCAGCCAAACACTAGCGGGAGAGTCTGGGGCCAACGTCCTGACTTTC. It specifies CASSQTLAGESGANVLTF. The chain joins TRBV13 to TRBJ2-6; TRBD2 matches at 11 bases. The V gene end was trimmed by 5 bases and the J gene end by 1 base; junction bases not matched to a gene: 7. This CDR3 is built from 18 residues. The germline V gene has CDR1 PRHDT and CDR2 FYEKMQ (reference sequence).

This clonotype occurred many times. The chain couples TRBV29-1 to TRBJ2-5, with D perhaps being TRBD1 or TRBD2 (5 bases each). The CDR3 contains 13 residues. The V and J ends lost 4 bases and 1 base respectively, with 10 bases between them. Germline assignment: CDR1 SQVTM and CDR2 ANQGSEA. CDR3 sequence (DNA): TGCAGCGTTGCCGCAGGGACCCAAGAGACCCAGTACTTC. It is translated as CSVAAGTQETQYF.

Concerning this clonotype: A junction end diverges from the germline sequence, so it may reflect a read error. This rearrangement joins TRBV10-3 to TRBJ1-3; D is undetermined. Germline V lookup: CDR1 ENHRY, CDR2 SYGVKD. CDR3 length: 11 residues. The DNA of the CDR3 is TGTGCCATCAAGGGCCGAAACACCATGTATTTT. Its translation is CAIKGRNTMYF.

The sample holds many counts of this clonotype. The CDR3 DNA reads as TGTGCCAGCAGTTTAGGAGGGGGCGGTGAAAAACTGTTTTTT. Residues: CASSLGGGGEKLFF. V and J are TRBV12-3 or TRBV12-4 and TRBJ1-4; TRBD1 matches 7 bases. The length of the CDR3 is 14 residues. The V and J ends lost 1 base and 7 bases, in that order; junction bases with no gene match: 3.